This T cell receptor beta chain was found in a study of shared clonotypes between healthy human individuals. Overall study findings and caveats: Clonotypes not shared had lower generation probabilities than those common to all four donors. Shared clonotypes: 4.5% to 6% naive CD4, around 3.5% naive CD8, 2.3% memory CD4, 0.4% to 0.5% memory CD8.

The naive CD8 population came from CD45RO-negative cells selected for CCR7, without terminally differentiated effector memory CD45RA+ cells. A word on this clone: Its specificity is unknown.

Data came from immunoSEQ multiplex PCR; TCRdb stores just in-frame clones and leaves some out. The data show about 2.2 million clones, with 93% seen just once and about 1.6% held by the top ten. The germline V gene encodes CDR1 ENHRY and CDR2 SYGVKD. With 0 bases removed from V and 7 bases from J, the gap between germline ends came to 7 bases. The length of the CDR3 is 13 residues. The sequencing sample was made of naive CD8+ T cells from PBMCs. The chain links TRBV10-3 to TRBJ2-1, with D tentatively TRBD1 (5 bases). This clonotype originated in a man aged 18 to 29 in good health. Some clones in this sample may be carry-over from other donors' samples. The CDR3 protein is CAISESKGNEQFF. In DNA form, the CDR3 reads TGTGCCATCAGTGAGTCGAAGGGGAATGAGCAGTTCTTC.